The clone carrying this T cell receptor beta chain occurred many times. Its antigen remains unidentified. V gave up 5 bases and J gave up 0 bases; unmatched junction bases: 6. The CDR3 spans 17 residues. Germline V gives CDR1 SEHNR, CDR2 FQNEAQ (reference sequence). This sample stems from a study of T cell repertoires in cytomegalovirus infection. About the study: Public TCR beta signature analysis indicated the presence of both CMV infection and matching HLA type.

Points from the study as a whole: Cumulative frequency (of public TCR beta family members) identified carriers of CMV plus the relevant HLA. Dominating the ex vivo response were HLA-C-restricted CMV-specific TCR beta clonotypes.

TCRdb passed the reads through MiXCR, listing each CDR3 protein once. Found here are over 200,000 distinct CDR3 sequences, roughly 13% of them singletons; the top ten hold around 9%. The V and J genes are TRBV7-9 and TRBJ2-6; 8 bases agree with TRBD1. Sequencing input: PBMCs. The clonotype was recovered from a human donor in good health (CMV status not recorded). Some clones in this sample may be carry-over from other donors' samples. The CDR3 DNA sequence: TGTGCCAGCAGCGTACAGGGGGTCCACTCTGGGGCCAACGTCCTGACTTTC. Its translation: CASSVQGVHSGANVLTF.